One and the same sample provided the 15 T cell receptor beta chains below, sequenced in a study of blood T cell repertoires in COVID-19. The method was immunoSEQ multiplex PCR; TCRdb's version includes in-frame clones alone and lacks a portion of them. The data show 83,000 or so clones, around nine tenths seen once. The source material was peripheral blood. Receptor source: an elderly man with active or convalescent COVID-19.

This rearrangement joins TRBV9 to TRBJ1-5; no reliable D call. Trimming pared 4 bases from V and 0 bases from J, leaving 11 bases between. There are 15 residues in the CDR3. The germline V gene has CDR1 SGDLS and CDR2 YYNGEE. The CDR3 sequence is CASSPNSYSNQPQHF. The CDR3 bases are TGTGCCAGCAGCCCGAACAGTTATAGCAATCAGCCCCAGCATTTT.

This chain links TRBV6-6 with TRBJ1-2; the match to TRBD1 covers 7 bases. The CDR3 loop spans 14 amino acids. The germline V gene encodes CDR1 MNHNY and CDR2 SVGAGI (reference sequence). Trimming at V came to 6 bases and at J to 3 bases, leaving 7 bases not matched to a gene. CDR3 protein: CASRPQGVDYGYTF. CDR3 nucleotides: TGTGCCAGCAGGCCTCAGGGGGTCGACTATGGCTACACCTTC.

This clone came up a few times. The rearrangement links TRBV5-1 to TRBJ2-2; weak D call: TRBD2 (5 bases). The CDR3 sequence is 14 residues long. CDR1 and CDR2 from the germline V gene are SGHRS and YFSETQ. The V end lost 4 bases, the J end lost 8 bases, and 15 bases lay between the germline ends. The CDR3 coding sequence is TGCGCCAGCAGCCCCCCGGCGGGTCCGGGGGAGCTGTTTTTT. This encodes CASSPPAGPGELFF.

The rearrangement uses TRBV12-3 or TRBV12-4 and TRBJ2-7, with a weak D call TRBD2 (5 bases). There are 12 residues in the CDR3. V was pared by 3 bases and J by 7 bases, with 10 bases between. CDR3 protein: CASSLRVGEQYV. Here the CDR3 DNA reads TGTGCCAGCAGTTTGCGGGTCGGGGAGCAGTACGTC.

The V gene is TRBV6-5, the J gene TRBJ2-2, with TRBD2 matching 7 bases. The CDR3 totals 13 residues. Trimming at V came to 8 bases and at J to 1 base, leaving 1 base not matched to a gene. Germline V CDR1 and CDR2: MNHEY, SVGAGI. As DNA, the CDR3 is TGTGCCAGCCGGGGGGAGAACACCGGGGAGCTGTTTTTT. Its protein product is CASRGENTGELFF.

V and J are TRBV28 and TRBJ1-6; maybe TRBD1 (5 bases). V was trimmed by 2 bases and J by 10 bases, leaving 9 bases between them. The germline gives CDR1 MDHEN, CDR2 SYDVKM. CDR3 length equals 13 residues. DNA for the CDR3: TGTGCCAGCAGTTTAGACAGAAAGTCACCCCTCCACTTT. This codes for CASSLDRKSPLHF.

The V gene is TRBV25-1, the J gene TRBJ2-3; D perhaps matches TRBD1 (5 bases). Looked up from germline, CDR1 is MGHDK and CDR2 is SYGVNS. Trimming shortened V by 3 bases and J by 0 bases, and 16 bases separated the two germline ends. This CDR3 region has 17 residues. The CDR3 is CASSDPGYQSSTDTQYF. CDR3 nucleotides: TGTGCCAGCAGTGATCCAGGGTATCAATCTAGCACAGATACGCAGTATTTT.

V is TRBV9 and J is TRBJ2-3; 7 nucleotides agree with TRBD1. CDR3 size: 18 residues. CDR1 is SGDLS, CDR2 YYNGEE, per germline. J gave up 2 bases and V 9 bases, and 21 bases lay outside the gene matches. The CDR3 is CAIPKPGQPTFFTDTQYF. The CDR3 DNA reads TGTGCCATCCCGAAGCCGGGACAGCCAACCTTCTTCACAGATACGCAGTATTTT. The full variable domain, with the rest looked up from reference TRBV9 and TRBJ2-3, is DSGVTQTPKHLITATGQRVTLRCSPRSGDLSVYWYQQSLDQGLQFLIQYYNGEERAKGNILERFSAQQFPDLHSELNLSSLELGDSALYFCAIPKPGQPTFFTDTQYFGPGTRLTVL.

The table lists this clone with a count of one. The chain is built from TRBV7-9 and TRBJ2-5; D is uncertain. This CDR3 contains 14 residues. Trimming left V 1 base short and J 3 bases short, with 9 bases between. Germline CDR1 SEHNR, CDR2 FQNEAQ (reference sequence). CDR3 coding DNA: TGTGCCAGCAGCTTAGTTCCCGAGAAAGAGACCCAGTACTTC. This gives the protein CASSLVPEKETQYF.

The chain links TRBV6-5 to TRBJ1-4, with D unclear. Trimming took 2 bases from V and 8 from J, leaving 6 bases between them. Per the germline V gene, CDR1 is MNHEY and CDR2 is SVGAGI. The length of the CDR3 is 12 residues. CDR3 DNA: TGTGCCAGCAGTTACGGTGGCGAAAAACTGTTTTTT. This codes for CASSYGGEKLFF.

The chain is built from TRBV4-1 and TRBJ2-1; TRBD2 matches 8 bases. CDR3 length: 17 residues. Trimming removed 8 bases from V and 0 bases from J; junction bases left unmatched: 12. Germline V gene sequence: CDR1 MGHRA, CDR2 YSYEKL. The CDR3 is CASRASGRPPSYNEQFF. CDR3 DNA: TGCGCCAGCCGGGCTAGCGGGCGACCCCCCTCCTACAATGAGCAGTTCTTC.

The chain joins TRBV28 to TRBJ1-5, with 10 bases aligning to TRBD1. V was clipped by 3 bases and J by 1 base; unmatched bases: 3. The CDR3 totals 16 residues. The germline V gene encodes CDR1 MDHEN and CDR2 SYDVKM. The CDR3: CASSFPGQGSNQPQHF. The CDR3, as DNA: TGTGCCAGCAGTTTTCCGGGACAGGGGAGCAATCAGCCCCAGCATTTT.

This chain joins TRBV3-1 (or the pseudogene TRBV3-2) and TRBJ2-5; 16 bases are shared with TRBD2. Germline loops: CDR1 LGHDT, CDR2 YNNKEL (reference sequence). Germline trimming cut 0 bases from V and 5 bases from J; bases unmatched to any gene: 12. CDR3 size: 20 residues. CDR3 DNA sequence: TGTGCCAGCAGCCAAGACTACCCCGGGACTAGCGGGAGGGGCGGCGAGACCCAGTACTTC. Translated: CASSQDYPGTSGRGGETQYF.

The rearrangement links TRBV5-1 to TRBJ2-4, with D tentatively TRBD2 (5 bases). Germline V lookup: CDR1 SGHRS, CDR2 YFSETQ. V was clipped by 4 bases and J by 7 bases, with 18 bases between them. The CDR3 has 15 residues. CDR3: CASSEGKVSVNIQYF. CDR3 nucleotides: TGCGCCAGCAGCGAGGGTAAGGTGAGCGTCAACATTCAGTACTTC. Filled out from reference TRBV5-1 and TRBJ2-4, the complete variable domain reads KAGVTQTPRYLIKTRGQQVTLSCSPISGHRSVSWYQQTPGQGLQFLFEYFSETQRNKGNFPGRFSGRQFSNSRSEMNVSTLELGDSALYLCASSEGKVSVNIQYFGAGTRLSVL.

The chain combines TRBV5-8 with TRBJ1-3; D gene ambiguous. In germline, CDR1 is SGHTS, CDR2 YDEGEE. V was clipped by 0 bases and J by 0 bases, with 4 bases between them. The CDR3 runs to 14 residues. The CDR3 coding sequence is TGTGCCAGCAGCTTGGCAGGCTCTGGAAACACCATATATTTT. Translating it yields CASSLAGSGNTIYF.